Below are 26 T cell receptor beta chains sequenced from a single sample in a study of cytomegalovirus exposure and HLA in healthy donors. The PCR used 60 Vbeta and 13 Jbeta primers. Some clones are missing from TCRdb's copy, which holds only in-frame ones; the method was immunoSEQ multiplex PCR. The sample has 210,000 or so clones; over 70% are singletons. Sequenced input: PBMCs. The receptor source for this set is a boy aged 2-15 years in good health and CMV-seronegative.

This chain uses TRBV9 with TRBJ2-3, with 8 nucleotides matching TRBD2. Germline CDR1 is SGDLS and CDR2 is YYNGEE. V trimming: 0 bases; J trimming: 4 bases; junction bases outside the gene matches: 7. The CDR3 contains 16 residues. The CDR3 nucleotides read TGTGCCAGCAGCGTAGGGGGACTAGTGGTAGCAGATACGCAGTATTTT. It is translated as CASSVGGLVVADTQYF.

This chain connects TRBV19 to TRBJ2-7; 10 positions match TRBD1. V was clipped by 5 bases and J by 6 bases; unmatched bases: 7. This CDR3 region has 14 residues. Germline values: CDR1 LNHDA, CDR2 SQIVND (reference sequence). CDR3 bases: TGTGCCAGTAGTTTCGGGACAGGGGTGTTCGAGCAGTACTTC. As protein: CASSFGTGVFEQYF.

This sequence joins TRBV30 and TRBJ1-5, with a possible D match to TRBD1 (5 bases). Trimming left V 3 bases short and J 3 bases short, with 12 bases between. The CDR3 runs 14 residues. Germline V lookup: CDR1 GTSNPN, CDR2 SVGIG (reference sequence). DNA of the CDR3: TGTGCCTGGAGGTCGGGGGTGTACAATCAGCCCCAGCATTTT. It yields the protein CAWRSGVYNQPQHF.

V is TRBV9 and J is TRBJ2-5; 7 bases fit TRBD2. Germline V lookup: CDR1 SGDLS, CDR2 YYNGEE. V shed 4 bases and J 5 bases; nucleotides not matched to a gene: 2. CDR3 length equals 12 residues. CDR3 residues: CASSFSGETQYF. The CDR3 nucleotides read TGTGCCAGCAGCTTTAGCGGGGAGACCCAGTACTTC.

The rearrangement links TRBV7-9 to TRBJ2-7, with D hard to call. Trimming pared 1 base from V and 9 bases from J, leaving 13 bases between. The CDR3 has 13 residues. Germline V gene data show CDR1 as SEHNR and CDR2 as FQNEAQ (reference sequence). CDR3 in amino acids: CASSLENAWAQYF. In DNA form, the CDR3 reads TGTGCCAGCAGCTTAGAAAACGCTTGGGCGCAGTACTTC.

CDR3 residues: CSVDGVSEQYF. In DNA, the CDR3 is TGCAGCGTTGACGGGGTCAGCGAGCAGTACTTC. This sequence joins TRBV29-1 and TRBJ2-7; D is perhaps TRBD2 (5 bases). V lost 3 bases, J lost 6 bases, and 9 bases lay in between. The CDR3 has 11 residues. From germline, CDR1 is SQVTM and CDR2 ANQGSEA.

This clone was observed once. The V call is TRBV7-6, the J call TRBJ2-5; TRBD2 matches at 15 bases. This CDR3 has 20 amino acids. V shed 4 bases, J shed 0 bases, and the junction held 12 bases outside the gene matches. CDR1 and CDR2 from the germline V gene are SGHVS and FNYEAQ. CDR3 bases: TGTGCCAGCAGCTACCTTTGGACTAGCGGGAGGGAAAACAACCAAGAGACCCAGTACTTC. Protein: CASSYLWTSGRENNQETQYF.

The J gene is TRBJ2-5, the V gene TRBV7-9; 7 bases are shared with TRBD1. The CDR3 runs 15 residues. V shed 3 bases, J shed 1 base, and the junction held 5 bases outside the gene matches. Germline V gives CDR1 SEHNR, CDR2 FQNEAQ (reference sequence). This CDR3 reads CASSLGQILQETQYF. The DNA for the CDR3 is TGTGCCAGCAGCTTGGGACAGATACTCCAAGAGACCCAGTACTTC.

The chain links TRBV6-5 to TRBJ2-7; 8 bases match TRBD2. Germline loops: CDR1 MNHEY, CDR2 SVGAGI. The CDR3 length is 13 residues. V dropped 6 bases and J dropped 3; count of bases not matched to a gene: 4. The CDR3 DNA is TGTGCCAGCAGGACTAGCGAGGTCTACGAGCAGTACTTC. As protein: CASRTSEVYEQYF.

J is TRBJ2-7 and V is TRBV5-5, with 7 bases lining up with TRBD1. Germline V gene sequence: CDR1 SGHKS, CDR2 YYEKEE (reference sequence). This CDR3 spans 16 amino acids. The trim removed 0 bases at V and 2 bases at J, leaving 8 bases unmatched. In DNA form, the CDR3 reads TGTGCCAGCAGCTTGGCGCCACAGGGGCGGACCTACGAGCAGTACTTC. Amino acids: CASSLAPQGRTYEQYF.

This chain links TRBV5-1 with TRBJ2-2; 8 bases are shared with TRBD1. CDR1 is SGHRS, CDR2 YFSETQ, per germline. The V gene end was trimmed by 3 bases and the J gene end by 4 bases; junction bases not matched to a gene: 5. The CDR3 has 15 amino acids. CDR3 amino acids: CASSSTTGGTGELFF. In nucleotides, the CDR3 is TGCGCCAGCAGCTCCACAACAGGGGGCACCGGGGAGCTGTTTTTT. The full variable domain, in which reference TRBV5-1 and TRBJ2-2 provide the parts outside the CDR3, is KAGVTQTPRYLIKTRGQQVTLSCSPISGHRSVSWYQQTPGQGLQFLFEYFSETQRNKGNFPGRFSGRQFSNSRSEMNVSTLELGDSALYLCASSSTTGGTGELFFGEGSRLTVL.

This rearrangement joins TRBV6-5 to TRBJ1-2; 7 bases agree with TRBD1. The germline CDR1 and CDR2 sequences are MNHEY and SVGAGI. The CDR3 is made up of 14 amino acids. V shed 2 bases and J 8 bases; nucleotides not matched to a gene: 8. Here the CDR3 reads CASSYLGGALGYTF. CDR3 in DNA: TGTGCCAGCAGTTACCTAGGGGGCGCGTTAGGCTACACCTTC.

The rearrangement links TRBV7-9 to TRBJ1-2; D not resolved. The V and J ends lost 1 base and 3 bases respectively, with 9 bases between them. The CDR3 sequence is 14 residues long. CDR1 is SEHNR and CDR2 is FQNEAQ in the germline V gene (reference sequence). In nucleotides, the CDR3 is TGTGCCAGCAGCTTAGTTAGAGGCTACTATGGCTACACCTTC. This encodes CASSLVRGYYGYTF. Full variable domain (missing parts from reference TRBV7-9 and TRBJ1-2): DTGVSQNPRHKITKRGQNVTFRCDPISEHNRLYWYRQTLGQGPEFLTYFQNEAQLEKSRLLSDRFSAERPKGSFSTLEIQRTEQGDSAMYLCASSLVRGYYGYTFGSGTRLTVV.

For this clone: Other DNA sequences in the same sample also yield this CDR3. The CDR3 region has the DNA TGTGCCAGCAGCCTGAGGACAGTCTCCTACGAGCAGTACTTC. Its protein product is CASSLRTVSYEQYF. V usage is TRBV13 and J usage is TRBJ2-7; D may be TRBD1 (6 bases). The CDR3 totals 14 residues. Germline-derived CDR1 and CDR2 are PRHDT and FYEKMQ (reference sequence). V was shortened by 5 bases and J by 0 bases, with 11 bases between the two germline ends.

CDR3 in amino acids: CASSLQRAPGTEAFF. The CDR3 nucleotides are TGTGCCAGTAGTTTGCAAAGGGCGCCGGGAACTGAAGCTTTCTTT. The rearrangement uses TRBV19 and TRBJ1-1; D is undetermined. CDR3 size: 15 residues. Germline V gene data show CDR1 as LNHDA and CDR2 as SQIVND (reference sequence). Trimming took 5 bases from V and 5 from J, leaving 18 bases between them.

As to this clone: Other nucleotide sequences from this sample produce the same CDR3. The chain carries TRBV27 and TRBJ2-1, with TRBD2 as a possible D gene (5 bases). The ends were cut back, 2 bases at V and 0 bases at J, with 8 bases in the middle. Germline-derived CDR1 and CDR2 are MNHEY and SMNVEV (reference sequence). There are 15 residues in the CDR3. The CDR3: CASSLSGSSYNEQFF. The CDR3 nucleotides read TGTGCCAGCAGTTTAAGCGGATCCTCCTACAATGAGCAGTTCTTC.

In this sample, this clone turned up once. The CDR3 spells CASSGTSQETQYF. CDR3 in DNA: TGTGCCAGCAGCGGGACTTCCCAAGAGACCCAGTACTTC. This chain uses TRBV7-6 with TRBJ2-5, with TRBD2 as a possible D gene (6 bases). Germline V gene sequence: CDR1 SGHVS, CDR2 FNYEAQ. This CDR3 region has 13 residues. Between the trimmed V and J ends, which lost 5 bases and 1 base, there was a span of 8 bases.

V usage is TRBV9 and J usage is TRBJ2-1; TRBD2 matches 15 bases. There are 16 residues in the CDR3. Germline V CDR1 and CDR2: SGDLS, YYNGEE. The trim removed 3 bases at V and 14 bases at J, leaving 12 bases unmatched. In DNA, the CDR3 is TGTGCCAGCAGCGCCTCCGGGACTAGCGGGGGGCCCGTAGAGTTCTTC. Its protein is CASSASGTSGGPVEFF.

This chain connects TRBV10-2 to TRBJ1-2, with 9 positions matching TRBD1. Germline trimming cut 4 bases from V and 6 bases from J; bases unmatched to any gene: 3. The germline CDR1 and CDR2 sequences are WSHSY and SAAADI. CDR3 length: 13 residues. This chain's CDR3 is CASSANRGHGYTF. The CDR3 DNA follows: TGCGCCAGCAGTGCTAACAGGGGGCATGGCTACACCTTC.

This clone has a handful of counts. An end of the junction differs from the germline gene, which may be a read error. The chain is built from TRBV25-1 and TRBJ2-7; perhaps TRBD1 as D (6 bases). The germline V gene has CDR1 MGHDK and CDR2 SYGVNS. The CDR3 consists of 11 residues. The CDR3 DNA reads TGTGCCAGCAGTGAACCCACAGGGTTGGTGTTC. Encoded protein: CASSEPTGLVF.

DNA for the CDR3: TGTGCCAGCAGCTCGGGACTAGCTGGGGCCGGGGAGCTGTTTTTT. Protein product: CASSSGLAGAGELFF. The V call is TRBV7-9, the J call TRBJ2-2; 9 bases match TRBD2. V was clipped by 4 bases and J by 6 bases; unmatched bases: 6. The CDR3 loop spans 15 amino acids. CDR1 and CDR2 from the germline V gene are SEHNR and FQNEAQ (reference sequence).

A few counts support this clone. This rearrangement joins TRBV6-5 to TRBJ2-1; D call uncertain. Trimming stripped 4 bases from V and 6 bases from J, with 13 bases between. The CDR3 runs 14 residues. Germline CDR1 and CDR2: MNHEY and SVGAGI. CDR3 sequence: CASSSLPGSNEQFF. Here the CDR3 DNA reads TGTGCCAGCAGTTCGCTACCGGGTTCCAATGAGCAGTTCTTC.

This clone was seen only once. This chain joins TRBV7-3 and TRBJ2-5; D possibly corresponds to TRBD1 (5 bases). The CDR3 is 13 amino acids. CDR1 is SGHTA and CDR2 is FQGTGA in the germline V gene. V dropped 5 bases and J dropped 4 bases, with 11 bases sitting between them. CDR3 amino acids: CASSLGPGETQYF. The CDR3 region has the DNA TGTGCCAGCAGCCTGGGGCCGGGAGAGACCCAGTACTTC.

The chain combines TRBV7-2 with TRBJ2-3; 15 nucleotides match TRBD2. The germline V gene encodes CDR1 SGHTA and CDR2 FQGNSA. The CDR3 covers 19 residues. J lost 2 bases, V lost 5 bases, and 11 bases had no gene match. The CDR3 reads CASSPGLAGGKEITDTQYF. The CDR3, as DNA: TGTGCCAGCAGCCCAGGACTAGCGGGAGGGAAAGAGATCACAGATACGCAGTATTTT.

The rearrangement joins TRBV30 to TRBJ1-4; D is ambiguous. From germline, CDR1 is GTSNPN and CDR2 SVGIG (reference sequence). Trimming took 0 bases from V and 4 from J, leaving 9 bases between them. The CDR3 contains 14 residues. The CDR3 is CAWSVLSINEKLFF. Here the CDR3 DNA reads TGTGCCTGGAGTGTGCTTTCTATTAATGAAAAACTGTTTTTT.

The chain links TRBV4-2 to TRBJ1-5, with 10 nucleotides matching TRBD1. J was trimmed by 5 bases and V by 2 bases; bases with no gene match: 12. CDR3 length: 18 amino acids. The germline gives CDR1 LGHNA, CDR2 YNFKEQ. CDR3 sequence (DNA): TGTGCCAGCAGCCAAAGGGACAGGGGTTCTCCTTGGGATCAGCCCCAGCATTTT. This codes for CASSQRDRGSPWDQPQHF.